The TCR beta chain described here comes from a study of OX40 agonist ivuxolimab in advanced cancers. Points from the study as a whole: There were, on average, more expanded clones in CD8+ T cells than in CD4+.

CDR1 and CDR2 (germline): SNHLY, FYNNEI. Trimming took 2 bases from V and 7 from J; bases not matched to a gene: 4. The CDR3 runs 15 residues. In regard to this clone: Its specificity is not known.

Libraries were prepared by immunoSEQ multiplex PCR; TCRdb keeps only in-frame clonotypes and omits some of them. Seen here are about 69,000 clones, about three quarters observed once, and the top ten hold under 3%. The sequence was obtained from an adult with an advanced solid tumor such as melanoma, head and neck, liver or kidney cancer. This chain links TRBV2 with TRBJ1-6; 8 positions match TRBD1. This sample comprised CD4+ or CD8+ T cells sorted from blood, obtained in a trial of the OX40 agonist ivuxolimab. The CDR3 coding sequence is TGTGCCAGCAGTGAAACGGGACAGGACAATTCACCCCTCCACTTT. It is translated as CASSETGQDNSPLHF.